This T cell receptor (beta chain) was identified in a study of T cell responses to AZD1222 COVID-19 vaccine. Findings and limits, study-wide: Reportedly, nearly half the spike-specific TCRs target unmutated variant regions. White British donors predominated, females outnumbered males, and clonal diversity was possibly underestimated.

Using immunoSEQ multiplex PCR, the repertoire was profiled, and TCRdb retains in-frame clones only, with some absent. The sample records 140,000 or so clones, about nine tenths being singletons. A remark on this clone: Antigen unknown.

In germline, CDR1 is GTSNPN, CDR2 SVGIG (reference sequence). This CDR3 spans 14 amino acids. Trimming shortened V by 4 bases and J by 1 base, and 11 bases separated the two germline ends. The TCR was taken from an adult in good health. The source was peripheral blood, collected on day 0 of AZD1222 vaccination. This sequence joins TRBV30 and TRBJ2-1, with D hard to call. The CDR3 sequence is CAWNRGSSYNEQFF. The CDR3 coding sequence is TGTGCCTGGAACCGAGGATCTTCCTACAATGAGCAGTTCTTC.